This record covers a single T cell receptor beta chain. Its antigen is still unknown. It has no much larger one-base neighbor in the sample; base qualities were not kept. The CDR3 measures 17 amino acids from cysteine to phenylalanine. CDR3 DNA is the only sequence kept; it has 51 bases, read in frame from the first base. V was cut back by 0 bases and J by 3 bases, leaving a gap of 16 bases between them. CDR1 and CDR2, per the germline V gene, are SGHRS and YFSETQ. The data originate from a study of response to subunit inactivated influenza vaccine (dated 2018 in TCRdb). Background on the whole study: Deep quantitative profiling of the T cell receptor repertoire was used in the study to follow responses to a trivalent subunit inactivated influenza vaccine.

The research as a whole found: It was suggested by the authors that each seasonal influenza vaccination may recruit only a limited number of new T cells.

Library construction relied on RT-PCR. Instrument on record: Illumina HiSeq 2500. TCRdb trimmed the raw reads at Q25, called clones with MiXCR and kept productive beta chains. All rows with the same CDR3 protein become a single entry with the most common DNA and genes. In all, the sample holds some 640,000 distinct CDR3 sequences, and 14% of those were seen once. The top ten clones comprise roughly 6.4% of the sample. This TCR came from a man between 45 and 60 years old who received an inactivated influenza vaccine. Donor details come from another sample of the same person, matched by shared clones. Sequenced here: PBMCs from blood, sampled around 15 days before vaccination. This chain joins TRBV5-1 to TRBJ2-1; TRBD1 is a possible D gene, resting on 7 matching bases. CDR3 region: CASSLAGGGGVYNEQFF. The nucleotide sequence is given as TGCGCCAGCAGCTTGGCCGGTGGAGGGGGCGTCTACAATGAGCAGTTCTTC.